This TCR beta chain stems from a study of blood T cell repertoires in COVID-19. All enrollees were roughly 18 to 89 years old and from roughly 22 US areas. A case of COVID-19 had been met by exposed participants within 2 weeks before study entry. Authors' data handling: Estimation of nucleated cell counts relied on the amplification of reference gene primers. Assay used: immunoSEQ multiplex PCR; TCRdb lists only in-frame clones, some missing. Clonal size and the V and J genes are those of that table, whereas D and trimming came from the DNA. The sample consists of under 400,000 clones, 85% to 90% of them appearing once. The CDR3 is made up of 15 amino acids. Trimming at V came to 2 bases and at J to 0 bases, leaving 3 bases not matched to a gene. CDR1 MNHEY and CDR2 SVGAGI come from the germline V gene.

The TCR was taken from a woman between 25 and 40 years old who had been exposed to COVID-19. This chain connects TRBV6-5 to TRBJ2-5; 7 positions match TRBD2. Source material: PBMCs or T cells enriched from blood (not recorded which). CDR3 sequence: CASSYQGTNQETQYF. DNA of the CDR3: TGTGCCAGCAGTTACCAAGGGACTAACCAAGAGACCCAGTACTTC.